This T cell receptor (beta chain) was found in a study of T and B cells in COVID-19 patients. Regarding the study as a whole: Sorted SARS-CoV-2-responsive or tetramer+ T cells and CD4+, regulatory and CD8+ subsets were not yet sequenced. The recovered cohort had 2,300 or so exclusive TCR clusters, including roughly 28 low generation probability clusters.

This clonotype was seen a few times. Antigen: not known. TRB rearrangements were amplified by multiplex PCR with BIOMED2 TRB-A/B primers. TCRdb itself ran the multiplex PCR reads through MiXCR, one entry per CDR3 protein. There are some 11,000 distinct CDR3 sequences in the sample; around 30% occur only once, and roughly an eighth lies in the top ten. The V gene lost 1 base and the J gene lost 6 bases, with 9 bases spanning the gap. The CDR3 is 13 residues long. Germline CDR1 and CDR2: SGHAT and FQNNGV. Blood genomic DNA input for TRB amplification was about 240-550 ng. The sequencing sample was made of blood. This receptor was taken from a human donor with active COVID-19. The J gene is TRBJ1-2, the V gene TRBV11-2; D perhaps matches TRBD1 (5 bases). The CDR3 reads CASSLAAGNGYTF. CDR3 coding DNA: TGTGCCAGCAGCTTAGCGGCAGGGAATGGCTACACCTTC.